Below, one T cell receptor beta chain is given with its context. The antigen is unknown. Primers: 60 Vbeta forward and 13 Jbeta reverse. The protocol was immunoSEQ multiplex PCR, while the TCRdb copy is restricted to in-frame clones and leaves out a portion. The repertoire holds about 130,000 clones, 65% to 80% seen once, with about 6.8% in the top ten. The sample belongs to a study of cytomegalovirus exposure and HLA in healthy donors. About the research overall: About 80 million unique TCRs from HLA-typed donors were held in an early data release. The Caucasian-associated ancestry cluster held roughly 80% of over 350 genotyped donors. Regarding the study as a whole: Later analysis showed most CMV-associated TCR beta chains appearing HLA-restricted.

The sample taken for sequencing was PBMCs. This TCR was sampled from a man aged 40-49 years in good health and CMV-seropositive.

This chain's CDR3 is CASSSPGTSGSALGVRSSTDTQYF. CDR3 nucleotides: TGTGCCAGCAGCTCCCCTGGGACTAGCGGGAGTGCTTTGGGAGTACGGTCTAGCACAGATACGCAGTATTTT. The V call is TRBV7-1, the J call TRBJ2-3, with 14 bases fitting TRBD2. TRBV7-1 is treated as an ORF (open reading frame) with a function not yet certain. With V trimmed by 3 bases and J by 0 bases, 23 bases remained unmatched. The CDR3 has 24 residues.